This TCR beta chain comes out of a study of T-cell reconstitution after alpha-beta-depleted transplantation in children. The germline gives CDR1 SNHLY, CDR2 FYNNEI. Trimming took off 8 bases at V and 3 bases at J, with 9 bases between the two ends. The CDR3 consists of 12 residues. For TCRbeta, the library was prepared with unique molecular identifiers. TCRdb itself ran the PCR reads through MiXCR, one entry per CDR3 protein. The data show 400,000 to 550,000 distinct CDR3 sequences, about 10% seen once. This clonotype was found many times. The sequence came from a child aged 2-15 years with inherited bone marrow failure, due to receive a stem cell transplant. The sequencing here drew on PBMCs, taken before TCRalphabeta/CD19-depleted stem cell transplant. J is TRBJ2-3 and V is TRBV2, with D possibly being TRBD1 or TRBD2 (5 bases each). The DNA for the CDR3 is TGTGCCAGCGACAGCGGTACAGATACGCAGTATTTT. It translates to CASDSGTDTQYF.